This is a list of T cell receptor beta chains from one sample in a study of shared clonotypes between healthy human individuals. Assay: immunoSEQ multiplex PCR; the TCRdb copy retains only in-frame clones and omits some. This table holds about half a million clones, over 60% found once. Sequencing used PBMCs. The receptor source for this set is a woman between 35 and 50 years old in good health. Some clones in this sample may be carry-over from other donors' samples. The CDR3 runs from the conserved cysteine through the conserved F or W. The D gene is left open where the match is weak.

V	D	J	CDR3
TRBV9	TRBD1	TRBJ2-3	CASSPSLGQDPDTQYF
TRBV21-1	-	TRBJ1-2	CASSKRKRGTEQRNYGYTF
TRBV5-8	-	TRBJ2-2	CASSLGQGIGELFF
TRBV18	TRBD1	TRBJ1-1	CASSRGQLEAFF
TRBV6-1	-	TRBJ2-7	CASSEGDSSSYEQYF
TRBV7-3	TRBD1	TRBJ2-7	CASSSSRDRDGEQYF
TRBV14	-	TRBJ2-1	CASSQRQFSYNEQFF
TRBV28	-	TRBJ1-1	CASSQIGSFGAFF
TRBV7-2	TRBD2	TRBJ2-2	CASSSQTSGRVTGELFF
TRBV2	TRBD1	TRBJ1-1	CASRAFDRDWYTEAFF
TRBV9	-	TRBJ1-1	CASSVAGTNTEAFF
TRBV27	-	TRBJ2-1	CASSLSRSEQFF
TRBV6-1	-	TRBJ1-3	CASSEETGPWAGNTIYF
TRBV6-5	-	TRBJ1-1	CASSYSIHTNTEAFF
TRBV10-3	-	TRBJ1-5	CAISDSQGSEPQHF
TRBV11-2	-	TRBJ2-3	CASSLVGTSTDTQYF